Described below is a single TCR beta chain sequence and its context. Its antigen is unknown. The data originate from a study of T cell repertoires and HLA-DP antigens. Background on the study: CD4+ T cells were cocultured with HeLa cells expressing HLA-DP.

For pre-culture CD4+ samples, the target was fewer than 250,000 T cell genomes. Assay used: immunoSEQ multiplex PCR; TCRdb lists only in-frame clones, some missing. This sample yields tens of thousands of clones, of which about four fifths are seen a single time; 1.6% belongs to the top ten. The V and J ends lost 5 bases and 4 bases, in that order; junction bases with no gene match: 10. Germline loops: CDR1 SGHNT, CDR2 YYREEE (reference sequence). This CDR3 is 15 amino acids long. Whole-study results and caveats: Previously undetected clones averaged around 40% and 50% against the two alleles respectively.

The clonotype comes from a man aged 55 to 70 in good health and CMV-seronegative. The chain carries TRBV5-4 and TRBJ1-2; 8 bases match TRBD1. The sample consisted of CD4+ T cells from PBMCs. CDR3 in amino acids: CASRTDRGPFYGYTF. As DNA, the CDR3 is TGTGCCAGCAGAACCGACAGGGGCCCCTTCTATGGCTACACCTTC.